The present T cell receptor beta chain was sequenced within a study of blood T cell repertoires in COVID-19. Study overall: T cells, B-cell-depleted T cells, or PBMCs supplied cDNA or gDNA.

CDR3 length: 18 amino acids. Unmatched junction bases numbered 10, after V lost 4 bases and J lost 0 bases. Germline CDR1 and CDR2: SGHNT and YYREEE (reference sequence). In the original analysis: Researchers report that nucleated cell counts were estimated from reference gene primer amplification. The assay was immunoSEQ multiplex PCR, and TCRdb's table has in-frame clones only and misses some. The DNA gave D and trimming, while V, J and clone size come from that table. The sample shows 43,000 or so clones, around 86% of them seen only once. Input material: peripheral blood. This clonotype was sampled from a man in his fifties or sixties with active COVID-19. The J gene is TRBJ2-1, the V gene TRBV5-4; TRBD2 aligns across 10 bases. CDR3 DNA: TGTGCCAGCAGCAAAGCGGGGGGGCCAGGTGCCTCCTACAATGAGCAGTTCTTC. Its translation: CASSKAGGPGASYNEQFF.